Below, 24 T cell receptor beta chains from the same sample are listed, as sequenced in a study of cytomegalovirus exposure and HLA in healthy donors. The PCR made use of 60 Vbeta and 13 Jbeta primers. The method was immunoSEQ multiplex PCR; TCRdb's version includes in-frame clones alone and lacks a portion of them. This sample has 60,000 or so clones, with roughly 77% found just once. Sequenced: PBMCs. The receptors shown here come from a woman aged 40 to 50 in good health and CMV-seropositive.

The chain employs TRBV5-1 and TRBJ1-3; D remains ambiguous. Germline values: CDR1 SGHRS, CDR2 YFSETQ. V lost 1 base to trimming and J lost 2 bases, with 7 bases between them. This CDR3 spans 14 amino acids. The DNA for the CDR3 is TGCGCCAGCAGCTTGACTTTGACTGGAAACACCATATATTTT. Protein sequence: CASSLTLTGNTIYF.

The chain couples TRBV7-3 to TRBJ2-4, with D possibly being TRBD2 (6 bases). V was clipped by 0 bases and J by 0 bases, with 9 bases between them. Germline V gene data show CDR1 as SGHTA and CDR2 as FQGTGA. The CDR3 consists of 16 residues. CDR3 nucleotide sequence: TGTGCCAGCAGCTTAACGGGCGGGATAGCCAAAAACATTCAGTACTTC. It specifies CASSLTGGIAKNIQYF.

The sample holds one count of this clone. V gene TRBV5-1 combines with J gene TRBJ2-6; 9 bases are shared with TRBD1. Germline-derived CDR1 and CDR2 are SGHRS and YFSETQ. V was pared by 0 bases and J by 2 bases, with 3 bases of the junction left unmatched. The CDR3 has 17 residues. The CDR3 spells CASSLGGTGTGANVLTF. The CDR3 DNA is TGCGCCAGCAGCTTGGGGGGGACAGGGACTGGGGCCAACGTCCTGACTTTC.

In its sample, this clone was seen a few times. The CDR3 protein is CASSGGEDTGELFF. DNA for the CDR3: TGTGCCAGCAGCGGAGGGGAGGACACCGGGGAGCTGTTTTTT. The chain links TRBV6-5 to TRBJ2-2; a weak D match, TRBD2 (6 bases). The CDR3 runs 14 residues. V was pared by 6 bases and J by 3 bases, with 11 bases between. Germline V gene lookup returns CDR1 MNHEY and CDR2 SVGAGI.

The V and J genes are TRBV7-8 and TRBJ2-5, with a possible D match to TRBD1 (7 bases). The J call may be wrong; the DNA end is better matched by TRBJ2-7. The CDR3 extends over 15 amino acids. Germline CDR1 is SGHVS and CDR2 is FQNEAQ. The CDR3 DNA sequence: TGTGCCAGCAGCCTTGACAGGGACTTTTCCTACGAGCAGTACTTC. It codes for CASSLDRDFSYEQYF.

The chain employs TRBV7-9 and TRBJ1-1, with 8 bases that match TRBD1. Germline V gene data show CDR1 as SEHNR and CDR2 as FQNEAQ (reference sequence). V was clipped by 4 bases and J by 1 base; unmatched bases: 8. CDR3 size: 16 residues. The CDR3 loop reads CASSSGWGQANTEAFF. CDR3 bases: TGTGCCAGCAGCTCTGGGTGGGGACAGGCGAACACTGAAGCTTTCTTT.

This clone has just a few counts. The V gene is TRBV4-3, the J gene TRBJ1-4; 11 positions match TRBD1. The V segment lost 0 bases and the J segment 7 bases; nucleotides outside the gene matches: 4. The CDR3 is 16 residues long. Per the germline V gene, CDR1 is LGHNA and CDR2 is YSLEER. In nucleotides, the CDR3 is TGCGCCAGCAGCCAAGAAGTAGGGACAGGGGGTGAAAAACTGTTTTTT. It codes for CASSQEVGTGGEKLFF.

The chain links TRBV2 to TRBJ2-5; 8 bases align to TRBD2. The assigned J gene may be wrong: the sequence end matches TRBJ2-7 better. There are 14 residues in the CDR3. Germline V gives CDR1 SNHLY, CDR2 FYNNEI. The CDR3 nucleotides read TGTGCCAGCAGTGTCCTGCGGGGGGATTACGAGCAGTACTTC. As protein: CASSVLRGDYEQYF.

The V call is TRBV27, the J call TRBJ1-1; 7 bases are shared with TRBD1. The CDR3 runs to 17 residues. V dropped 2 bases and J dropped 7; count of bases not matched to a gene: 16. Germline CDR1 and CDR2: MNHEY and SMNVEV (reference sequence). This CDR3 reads CASSLGGGIGVTGEAFF. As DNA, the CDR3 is TGTGCCAGCAGTTTAGGAGGGGGCATTGGAGTCACGGGTGAAGCTTTCTTT.

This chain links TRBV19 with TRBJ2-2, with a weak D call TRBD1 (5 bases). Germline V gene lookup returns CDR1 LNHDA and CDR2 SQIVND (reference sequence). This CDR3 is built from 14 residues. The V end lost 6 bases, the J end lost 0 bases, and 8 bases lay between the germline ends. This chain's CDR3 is CASRRGANTGELFF. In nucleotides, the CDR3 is TGTGCCAGTAGAAGGGGCGCGAACACCGGGGAGCTGTTTTTT.

The CDR3 reads CASSPSGSYSNQPQHF. CDR3 sequence (DNA): TGTGCCAGCTCACCCTCAGGGTCCTATAGCAATCAGCCCCAGCATTTT. The V call is TRBV18, the J call TRBJ1-5, with a possible D match to TRBD1 (5 bases). The germline CDR1 and CDR2 sequences are KGHSH and LQKENI. The length of the CDR3 is 16 residues. Trimming left V 3 bases short and J 0 bases short, with 12 bases between.

For the CDR3, the DNA is TGTGCCAGCAGTGACCGGGGGGGCAGCACAGATACGCAGTATTTT. Amino acids: CASSDRGGSTDTQYF. V is TRBV6-4 and J is TRBJ2-3, with 8 bases aligning to TRBD2. The CDR3 is 15 amino acids. Germline CDR1 is MRHNA and CDR2 is SNTAGT. J lost 0 bases, V lost 2 bases, and 1 base had no gene match.

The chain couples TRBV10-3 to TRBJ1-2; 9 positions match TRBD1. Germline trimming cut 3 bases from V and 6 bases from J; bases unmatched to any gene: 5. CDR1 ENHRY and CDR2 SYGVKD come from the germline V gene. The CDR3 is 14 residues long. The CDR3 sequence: CAISDPTGGNGYTF. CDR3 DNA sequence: TGTGCCATCAGTGATCCGACAGGGGGGAATGGCTACACCTTC.

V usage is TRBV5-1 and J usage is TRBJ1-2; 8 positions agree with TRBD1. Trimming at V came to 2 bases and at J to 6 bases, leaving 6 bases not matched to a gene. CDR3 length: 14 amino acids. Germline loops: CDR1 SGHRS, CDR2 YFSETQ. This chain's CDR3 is CASSLSDRGDGYTF. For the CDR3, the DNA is TGCGCCAGCAGCTTATCTGACAGGGGTGATGGCTACACCTTC.

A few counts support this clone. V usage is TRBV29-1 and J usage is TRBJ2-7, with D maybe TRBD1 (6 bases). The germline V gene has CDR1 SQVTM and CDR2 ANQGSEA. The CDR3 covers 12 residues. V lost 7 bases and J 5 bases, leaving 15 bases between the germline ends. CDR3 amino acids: CSGSQGLNEQYF. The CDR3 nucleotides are TGCAGCGGGAGCCAGGGGTTGAACGAGCAGTACTTC.

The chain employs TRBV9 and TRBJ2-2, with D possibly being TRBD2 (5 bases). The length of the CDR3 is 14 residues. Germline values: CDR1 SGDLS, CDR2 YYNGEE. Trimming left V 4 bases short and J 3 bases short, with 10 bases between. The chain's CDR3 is CASSSQDYTGELFF. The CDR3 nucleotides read TGTGCCAGCAGCTCCCAGGACTACACCGGGGAGCTGTTTTTT.

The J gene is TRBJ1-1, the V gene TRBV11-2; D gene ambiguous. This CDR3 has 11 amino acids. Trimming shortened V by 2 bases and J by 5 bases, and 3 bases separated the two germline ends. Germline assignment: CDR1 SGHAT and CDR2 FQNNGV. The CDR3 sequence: CASSLRTEAFF. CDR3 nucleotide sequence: TGTGCCAGCAGCTTACGGACTGAAGCTTTCTTT.

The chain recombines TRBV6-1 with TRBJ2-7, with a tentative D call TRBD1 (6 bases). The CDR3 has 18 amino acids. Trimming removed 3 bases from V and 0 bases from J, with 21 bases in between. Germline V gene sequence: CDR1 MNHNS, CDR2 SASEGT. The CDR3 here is CASSDSELGQPSSYEQYF. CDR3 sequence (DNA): TGTGCCAGCAGTGATTCAGAACTCGGACAGCCAAGCTCCTACGAGCAGTACTTC.

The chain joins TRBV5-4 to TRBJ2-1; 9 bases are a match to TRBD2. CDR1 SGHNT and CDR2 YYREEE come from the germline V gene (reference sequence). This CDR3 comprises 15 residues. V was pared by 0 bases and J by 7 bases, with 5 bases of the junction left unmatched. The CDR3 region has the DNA TGTGCCAGCAGCTTGGGGCGGGGGGGCACGAATGAGCAGTTCTTC. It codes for CASSLGRGGTNEQFF.

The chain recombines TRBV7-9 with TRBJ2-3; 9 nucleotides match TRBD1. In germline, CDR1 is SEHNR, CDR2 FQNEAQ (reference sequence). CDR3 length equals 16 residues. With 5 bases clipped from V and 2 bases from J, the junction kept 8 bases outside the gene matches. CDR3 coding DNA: TGTGCCAGCAGCCGTTCCGGGACAGGGACCACAGATACGCAGTATTTT. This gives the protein CASSRSGTGTTDTQYF.

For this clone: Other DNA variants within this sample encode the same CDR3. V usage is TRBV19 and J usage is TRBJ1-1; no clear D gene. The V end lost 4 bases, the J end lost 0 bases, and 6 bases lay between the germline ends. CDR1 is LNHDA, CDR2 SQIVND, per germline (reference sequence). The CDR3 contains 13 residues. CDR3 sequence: CASSTQMNTEAFF. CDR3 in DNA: TGTGCCAGTAGTACCCAGATGAACACTGAAGCTTTCTTT. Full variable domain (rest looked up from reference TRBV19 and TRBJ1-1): DGGITQSPKYLFRKEGQNVTLSCEQNLNHDAMYWYRQDPGQGLRLIYYSQIVNDFQKGDIAEGYSVSREKKESFPLTVTSAQKNPTAFYLCASSTQMNTEAFFGQGTRLTVV.

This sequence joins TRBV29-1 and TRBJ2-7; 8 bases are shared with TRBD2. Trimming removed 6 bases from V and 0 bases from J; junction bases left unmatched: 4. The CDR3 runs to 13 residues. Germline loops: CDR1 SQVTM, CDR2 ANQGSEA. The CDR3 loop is CSVARGGSYEQYF. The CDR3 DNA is TGCAGCGTAGCTCGGGGGGGCTCCTACGAGCAGTACTTC.

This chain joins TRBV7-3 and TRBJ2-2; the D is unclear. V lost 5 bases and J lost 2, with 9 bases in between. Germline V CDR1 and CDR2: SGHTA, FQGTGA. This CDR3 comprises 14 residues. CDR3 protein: CASSQLVNTGELFF. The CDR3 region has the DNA TGTGCCAGCAGCCAGTTGGTAAACACCGGGGAGCTGTTTTTT.

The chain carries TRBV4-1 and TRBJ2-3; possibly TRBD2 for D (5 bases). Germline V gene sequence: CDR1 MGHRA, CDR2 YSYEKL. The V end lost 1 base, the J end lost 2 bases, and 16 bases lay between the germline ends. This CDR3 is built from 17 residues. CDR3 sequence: CASSQGEPLAVTDTQYF. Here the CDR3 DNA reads TGCGCCAGCAGCCAAGGCGAGCCGCTAGCCGTCACAGATACGCAGTATTTT.